The rows below give T cell receptor beta chains drawn from one sample of a study of radiation and T cells in renal cell carcinoma. Repertoires were generated with immunoSEQ multiplex PCR, while TCRdb's copy carries only in-frame clones and drops some. The sample has approximately 90,000 clones, approximately 86% seen once. The starting material was blood, obtained from a patient whose treatment included radiotherapy and nephrectomy. These receptors were collected from a man aged 50 or older with renal cell carcinoma. Both conserved end residues are part of each CDR3. D genes are given only for firm matches. Clone size is given for some rows only: seen once, a few or many times, or a class if the clone is expanded.

CDR3 protein	CDR3 DNA	V gene	J gene	clone size	D gene
CASSTGGEGQPQHF	TGTGCCAGTAGTACGGGAGGGGAGGGCCAGCCCCAGCATTTT	TRBV19	TRBJ1-5	.	.
CASKTDQQRSGELFF	TGTGCCAGCAAAACGGACCAGCAGAGGTCCGGGGAGCTGTTTTTT	TRBV27	TRBJ2-2	.	.
CASRQGTEGGYTF	TGCGCCAGCCGCCAAGGAACCGAGGGTGGCTACACCTTC	TRBV5-1	TRBJ1-2	.	.
CASSYGQGGNTIYF	TGTGCCAGCAGCTACGGACAGGGCGGAAACACCATATATTTT	TRBV7-9	TRBJ1-3	once	TRBD1
CASNLQVSSYNEQFF	TGTGCCAGCAACCTACAGGTCAGCTCCTACAATGAGCAGTTCTTC	TRBV2	TRBJ2-1	.	.
CASSTGLAGLDNEQFF	TGCGCCAGCAGCACGGGACTAGCGGGACTGGACAATGAGCAGTTCTTC	TRBV5-1	TRBJ2-1	.	TRBD2
CASSLRGRPREQYF	TGTGCCAGCAGTTTGCGGGGGAGGCCACGGGAGCAGTACTTC	TRBV28	TRBJ2-7	.	TRBD2
CASSVGTSGSEQYF	TGTGCCAGCAGCGTAGGGACTAGCGGGAGCGAGCAGTACTTC	TRBV9	TRBJ2-7	.	TRBD2
CASSEALGVNTEAFF	TGTGCCAGCAGTGAAGCGCTAGGGGTGAACACTGAAGCTTTCTTT	TRBV2	TRBJ1-1	.	.
CAWTLFSGGNTIYF	TGTGCCTGGACCCTCTTCTCTGGTGGAAACACCATATATTTT	TRBV30	TRBJ1-3	.	.
CASRLSTDTQYF	TGTGCCAGCAGGCTTAGCACAGATACGCAGTATTTT	TRBV7-2	TRBJ2-3	.	.
CASSVGGSGRAGEQFF	TGTGCCAGCAGCGTAGGGGGTAGCGGGAGGGCCGGTGAGCAGTTCTTC	TRBV9	TRBJ2-1	.	TRBD2
CAWTTNYEQYF	TGTGCCTGGACGACCAACTACGAGCAGTACTTC	TRBV30	TRBJ2-7	once	.
CASSLAPWSNQPQHF	TGTGCCAGCAGCTTGGCCCCATGGAGTAATCAGCCCCAGCATTTT	TRBV5-5	TRBJ1-5	.	.
CAWRSGADSYEQYF	TGTGCCTGGAGATCGGGGGCTGACTCCTACGAGCAGTACTTC	TRBV30	TRBJ2-7	.	.
CASRLTRVETQYF	TGTGCCAGCAGACTAACCAGGGTAGAGACCCAGTACTTC	TRBV7-2	TRBJ2-5	.	.
CASSPAGVTGELFF	TGCGCCAGCAGCCCGGCGGGGGTCACCGGGGAGCTGTTTTTT	TRBV5-1	TRBJ2-2	few	TRBD2
CASSLQPGVGSPLHF	TGTGCCAGCAGCTTACAGCCAGGGGTCGGATCACCCCTCCACTTT	TRBV7-2	TRBJ1-6	.	.
CASSLTMREKSGWAGEQYF	TGTGCCAGCAGCTTAACTATGCGGGAGAAATCGGGCTGGGCGGGGGAGCAGTACTTC	TRBV7-6	TRBJ2-7	.	TRBD2
CASSTRYTGQIEKLFF	TGTGCCAGTAGTACTCGTTATACGGGACAGATTGAAAAACTGTTTTTT	TRBV19	TRBJ1-4	.	TRBD1
CASSMGGHNQPQHF	TGTGCCAGTAGTATGGGTGGCCACAATCAGCCCCAGCATTTT	TRBV19	TRBJ1-5	.	.
CASSLGLGEGYGYTF	TGTGCCAGCAGCTTAGGCTTGGGGGAAGGCTATGGCTACACCTTC	TRBV11-2	TRBJ1-2	.	.
CATSRDRQGTYGYTF	TGTGCCACCAGCAGAGACCGACAGGGTACCTATGGCTACACCTTC	TRBV15	TRBJ1-2	.	TRBD1
CASSFIAGYLSPDTQYF	TGCGCCAGCAGCTTCATAGCGGGATATCTTAGCCCAGATACGCAGTATTTT	TRBV5-1	TRBJ2-3	.	TRBD2
CASSGAGETQYF	TGTGCCAGCAGTGGAGCGGGAGAGACCCAGTACTTC	TRBV14	TRBJ2-5	.	.
CASSFGLAGLYNEQFF	TGCGCCAGCAGCTTCGGACTAGCGGGCCTCTACAATGAGCAGTTCTTC	TRBV5-1	TRBJ2-1	.	TRBD2
CASSANSGTLPSF	TGTGCCAGCAGCGCCAACTCCGGGACACTCCCCTCCTTC	TRBV27	TRBJ2-7	.	.
CASSYQMGGLAFF	TGTGCCAGCAGTTACCAAATGGGGGGTTTAGCTTTCTTT	TRBV6-5	TRBJ1-1	.	.
CASSLEWYGRNGYTF	TGTGCCAGCAGCTTAGAGTGGTATGGGCGGAATGGCTACACCTTC	TRBV7-8	TRBJ1-2	.	.
CASTAGLFYGYTF	TGTGCCAGCACTGCGGGCCTCTTCTATGGCTACACCTTC	TRBV28	TRBJ1-2	few	.
CASSQVEGNYGYTF	TGTGCCAGCAGCCAAGTCGAGGGGAACTATGGCTACACCTTC	TRBV4-2	TRBJ1-2	.	.
CASSSSQGAYGYTF	TGTGCCAGTAGTTCTTCCCAGGGTGCCTATGGCTACACCTTC	TRBV19	TRBJ1-2	.	.
CASSLQGWGEKLFF	TGCGCCAGCAGCTTACAGGGATGGGGTGAAAAACTGTTTTTT	TRBV5-1	TRBJ1-4	.	.
CASSLVYGQPQHF	TGTGCCAGCAGCTTAGTTTATGGTCAGCCCCAGCATTTT	TRBV7-8	TRBJ1-5	.	.
CASSSPLGQNTQYF	TGTGCCAGCAGTTCTCCCCTCGGACAGAATACGCAGTATTTT	TRBV28	TRBJ2-3	.	.
CASSVGVDWADTQYF	TGTGCCAGCAGCGTAGGGGTAGATTGGGCAGATACGCAGTATTTT	TRBV9	TRBJ2-3	.	.
CASSLASGYTEAFF	TGTGCCAGCAGCTTAGCGTCAGGGTACACTGAAGCTTTCTTT	TRBV7-8	TRBJ1-1	.	.